This section outlines one T cell receptor (beta chain) sequence together with its context. These data belong to a study of blood T cell repertoires in COVID-19. Overall study: From T cells, B-cell-depleted T cells, or PBMCs came the material, which was cDNA or gDNA.

Original processing notes: Estimated nucleated cell counts came from reference gene primer amplification. Sequencing was performed with immunoSEQ multiplex PCR; in TCRdb, only in-frame clones are kept and a portion is missing. V, J and clone size derive from that table, while D and trimming were established from the DNA sequence. The sample carries 310,000 or so clones, around four fifths recorded once. Germline CDR1 is SNHLY and CDR2 is FYNNEI. J was trimmed by 7 bases and V by 5 bases; bases with no gene match: 6. There are 15 residues in the CDR3. This receptor was obtained from a woman aged 45-60 years with acute or convalescent COVID-19. This sequence joins TRBV2 and TRBJ2-1, with TRBD2 matching 12 bases. The sequenced sample consisted of peripheral blood. The CDR3 bases are TGTGCCAGCAGTCTGACTAGCGGGAGCTTAAATGAGCAGTTCTTC. Protein: CASSLTSGSLNEQFF.